This entry lists 5 T cell receptor beta chains sequenced from one sample in a study of blood T cell repertoires in COVID-19. Sequencing used immunoSEQ multiplex PCR; TCRdb keeps in-frame clones, though not all of them. The data contain hundreds of thousands of clones, about 92% of them singletons. Source material: PBMCs or T cells enriched from blood (not recorded which). The receptors shown here come from a man aged 55 to 70 who had recovered from COVID-19.

V usage is TRBV2 and J usage is TRBJ1-5; no clear D gene. CDR1 is SNHLY, CDR2 FYNNEI, per germline. Trimming removed 5 bases at V and 0 bases at J, with 5 bases between. This CDR3 is 13 amino acids long. This CDR3 is CASSPTSNQPQHF. The CDR3, as DNA: TGTGCCAGCAGTCCTACTAGCAATCAGCCCCAGCATTTT.

This sequence joins TRBV14 and TRBJ2-3; 8 nucleotides match TRBD2. Germline V gene data show CDR1 as SGHDN and CDR2 as FVKESK. The CDR3 is 15 amino acids. V lost 1 base and J lost 6; bases outside the gene matches: 6. CDR3 amino acids: CASSQAGLGRDTQYF. The CDR3 nucleotides are TGTGCCAGCAGCCAAGCGGGACTAGGACGGGATACGCAGTATTTT.

V and J are TRBV5-1 and TRBJ2-2, with D unresolved. The CDR3 covers 13 residues. V lost 5 bases, J lost 4 bases, and 9 bases lay in between. In germline, CDR1 is SGHRS, CDR2 YFSETQ. The CDR3 protein is CASRAVTTGELFF. DNA of the CDR3: TGCGCCAGCAGGGCGGTGACCACCGGGGAGCTGTTTTTT.

With respect to this clone: Other DNA variants within this sample encode the same CDR3. The gene calls are TRBV30 and TRBJ1-1, with no clear D. V lost 0 bases, J lost 1 base, and 6 bases lay in between. The CDR3 runs to 13 residues. Germline CDR1 and CDR2: GTSNPN and SVGIG (reference sequence). The CDR3 nucleotides read TGTGCCTGGAGTGTACTAGGGAACACTGAAGCTTTCTTT. Protein: CAWSVLGNTEAFF.

V usage is TRBV4-2 and J usage is TRBJ2-7; D may be TRBD2 (5 bases). V shed 1 base and J shed 5 bases, with 6 bases lying between them. Looked up from germline, CDR1 is LGHNA and CDR2 is YNFKEQ. The CDR3 runs 12 residues. The CDR3 here is CASSQVGDEQYF. CDR3 sequence (DNA): TGTGCCAGCAGCCAAGTGGGAGACGAGCAGTACTTC.